This passage covers 23 T cell receptor beta chains from one sample sequenced in a study of low-dose radiotherapy and immunotherapy resistance in tumors. Time point meaning: after trial treatment. Indicated treatment: LDRT plus nivolumab, ipilimumab, low-dose cyclophosphamide and aspirin (RACIN trial). First-strand cDNA used TRAV- and TRBV-specific primers, covering alpha and beta chains. TCRs were put through approximately 20 PCR cycles of amplification with Phusion. A constant-region primer and the V-primer adapter served as the primer pair. MiXCR was run by TCRdb on the reads, yielding one entry per CDR3 protein. This sample has approximately 100,000 distinct CDR3 sequences, with about a fifth found just once. Sample: PBMCs, taken after low-dose radiotherapy plus immunotherapy. Every receptor here comes from a male donor with prostate cancer.

Note on this clonotype: A single base is all that separates this from a far larger clone, so a read error is likely. The chain employs TRBV6-1 and TRBJ2-7, with 7 bases fitting TRBD2. CDR1 MNHNS and CDR2 SASEGT come from the germline V gene. This CDR3 has 14 residues. CDR3 residues: CTSRTRGVSYEQYF. CDR3 nucleotide sequence: TGTACCAGCAGGACTAGAGGGGTCTCCTACGAGCAGTACTTC.

This clonotype was found many times. The chain's CDR3 is CASSEFGTGSYEQYF. DNA for the CDR3: TGTGCCAGCAGTGAATTCGGGACAGGTTCCTACGAGCAGTACTTC. V usage is TRBV12-3 or TRBV12-4 and J usage is TRBJ2-7; 8 bases map to TRBD1. This CDR3 comprises 15 residues. V lost 5 bases to trimming and J lost 1 base; unmatched junction nucleotides: 7.

This clonotype was recorded at least ten times. The chain combines TRBV2 with TRBJ2-7; D is possibly TRBD1 or TRBD2 (5 bases each). V was trimmed by 8 bases and J by 6 bases, leaving 17 bases between them. The CDR3 has 13 amino acids. CDR1 is SNHLY, CDR2 FYNNEI, per germline. CDR3 DNA: TGTGCCAGCCGTACAGACAGCGGCGGCGAGCAGTACTTC. Protein product: CASRTDSGGEQYF.

This rearrangement joins TRBV28 to TRBJ2-1; D not certain. Trimming stripped 6 bases from V and 3 bases from J, with 24 bases between. The CDR3 is 18 residues long. Germline V CDR1 and CDR2: MDHEN, SYDVKM. This chain's CDR3 is CASSQTRRLMSGYNEQFF. CDR3 nucleotides: TGTGCCAGCAGCCAAACCCGTCGGCTAATGAGTGGCTACAATGAGCAGTTCTTC.

Points on this clonotype: A far larger clone differs by one base, so this is likely a read error. The V call is TRBV5-8, the J call TRBJ2-3; D may be TRBD2 (6 bases). Trimming took 5 bases from V and 5 from J, leaving 24 bases between them. The V gene's germline CDR1 is SGHTS and CDR2 YDEGEE. The CDR3 has 17 residues. CDR3 DNA: TGTGCCAGCAGTGCACGACTAGTGGGGAAACATGGAGATACGCAGTATTTT. Residues: CASSARLVGKHGDTQYF.

This clonotype was counted ten times or more. The chain carries TRBV7-9 and TRBJ1-1; D remains unclear. The CDR3 length is 10 residues. Per the germline V gene, CDR1 is SEHNR and CDR2 is FQNEAQ (reference sequence). CDR3 in DNA: TGTGCAGAGAGGAACACTGAAGCTTTCTTT. The encoded protein is CAERNTEAFF. The variable domain in full, completed from reference TRBV7-9 and TRBJ1-1, reads DTGVSQNPRHKITKRGQNVTFRCDPISEHNRLYWYRQTLGQGPEFLTYFQNEAQLEKSRLLSDRFSAERPKGSFSTLEIQRTEQGDSAMYLCAERNTEAFFGQGTRLTVV.

This clonotype was counted ten times or more. V and J are TRBV4-1 and TRBJ2-3, with 9 bases that match TRBD1. The CDR3 runs 16 residues. CDR1 is MGHRA and CDR2 is YSYEKL in the germline V gene. J gave up 3 bases and V 5 bases, and 9 bases lay outside the gene matches. CDR3: CASSETTGTGTDTQYF. CDR3 nucleotides: TGCGCCAGCAGCGAGACGACCGGGACAGGGACAGATACGCAGTATTTT.

The chain has TRBV7-2 and TRBJ2-7; 8 nucleotides align to TRBD1. Looked up from germline, CDR1 is SGHTA and CDR2 is FQGNSA. V lost 5 bases to trimming and J lost 7 bases; unmatched junction nucleotides: 10. CDR3 length: 14 amino acids. CDR3 nucleotide sequence: TGTGCCAGCAGCCCGGGCCAGGGGGCTAGGGAGCAGTACTTC. Protein product: CASSPGQGAREQYF.

This clonotype has ten or more counts. The chain couples TRBV11-2 to TRBJ1-1; tentatively, D is TRBD1 (5 bases). The CDR3 runs to 13 residues. V lost 4 bases and J lost 6, with 12 bases in between. CDR1 SGHAT and CDR2 FQNNGV come from the germline V gene. The DNA for the CDR3 is TGTGCCAGCAGCTCCACGCAGGGCGCTGAAGCTTTCTTT. Amino acids: CASSSTQGAEAFF.

In this sample, this clonotype turned up many times. The CDR3 is CASSLGLDPFF. Written as DNA, the CDR3 is TGTGCCAGCAGCCTCGGACTAGATCCGTTCTTC. The chain recombines TRBV7-2 with TRBJ2-1, with TRBD2 matching 7 bases. The CDR3 has 11 amino acids. V lost 5 bases to trimming and J lost 15 bases; unmatched junction nucleotides: 7. Germline CDR1 SGHTA, CDR2 FQGNSA.

The rearrangement uses TRBV2 and TRBJ2-7, with TRBD1 identical over 7 bases. V trimming: 6 bases; J trimming: 3 bases; junction bases outside the gene matches: 8. Germline CDR1 and CDR2: SNHLY and FYNNEI. The CDR3 consists of 14 residues. For the CDR3, the DNA is TGTGCCAGCAGGGGGAGAGGGACAGTCTACGAGCAGTACTTC. It is translated as CASRGRGTVYEQYF.

With respect to this clonotype: A far larger clone is just one base off, so this is likely a read error. The conserved phenylalanine or tryptophan is not found at the CDR3 terminus, so this likely reflects a read error. The chain joins TRBV7-9 to TRBJ1-4; D is unresolved. CDR1 and CDR2 from the germline V gene are SEHNR and FQNEAQ (reference sequence). CDR3 length: 16 amino acids. V was cut by 5 bases and J by 0 bases, with 13 bases left in between. The CDR3 region is CASSHPLGATNEKLFL. CDR3 coding DNA: TGTGCCAGCAGCCACCCATTGGGTGCAACTAATGAAAAACTGTTTTTA.

This clonotype has at least ten counts. This rearrangement joins TRBV11-2 to TRBJ2-5, with D unclear. Germline V gene lookup returns CDR1 SGHAT and CDR2 FQNNGV. V was shortened by 1 base and J by 5 bases, with 17 bases between the two germline ends. The CDR3 runs 16 residues. The chain's CDR3 is CASSLGTLSATETQYF. For the CDR3, the DNA is TGTGCCAGCAGCTTAGGGACCCTATCGGCCACCGAGACCCAGTACTTC.

In its sample, this clonotype was seen many times. The V gene is TRBV20-1, the J gene TRBJ2-1; 7 bases align to TRBD1. Trimming at V came to 6 bases and at J to 6 bases, leaving 8 bases not matched to a gene. The CDR3 loop spans 13 amino acids. Germline V gene sequence: CDR1 DFQATT, CDR2 SNEGSKA (reference sequence). CDR3 nucleotide sequence: TGCAGTGCCCGAACAGGGGCGGGCAATGAGCAGTTCTTC. This codes for CSARTGAGNEQFF.

This clonotype was seen repeatedly, ten times or more. This rearrangement joins TRBV19 to TRBJ2-6; the D is unclear. Germline values: CDR1 LNHDA, CDR2 SQIVND (reference sequence). V lost 3 bases, J lost 0 bases, and 9 bases lay in between. The CDR3 consists of 16 residues. In DNA, the CDR3 is TGTGCCAGTAGTATCGGGCCCGGCTCTGGGGCCAACGTCCTGACTTTC. The encoded protein is CASSIGPGSGANVLTF.

As for this clonotype: Being one base from a much bigger clone, this may be a read error. This chain uses TRBV10-3 with TRBJ1-1, with 7 bases that match TRBD1. Germline CDR1 and CDR2: ENHRY and SYGVKD. This CDR3 region has 13 residues. The CDR3 spells CVINRDRNTEAFF. CDR3 nucleotides: TGTGTCATCAATCGGGACAGGAACACTGAAGCTTTCTTT.

At least ten counts were recorded for this clonotype. This chain connects TRBV20-1 to TRBJ2-7; a possible D gene is TRBD1 (6 bases). Germline CDR1 reads DFQATT; CDR2 reads SNEGSKA (reference sequence). Trimming left V 5 bases short and J 5 bases short, with 13 bases between. The CDR3 extends over 12 amino acids. CDR3 region: CSASINRDEQYF. Written as DNA, the CDR3 is TGCAGTGCTTCCATTAACAGGGACGAGCAGTACTTC.

This clonotype was detected ten times or more. The chain has TRBV9 and TRBJ2-1; weak D call: TRBD2 (7 bases). The CDR3 totals 15 residues. CDR1 is SGDLS, CDR2 YYNGEE, per germline. V was pared by 2 bases and J by 8 bases, with 17 bases between. The CDR3 sequence is CASSVRSGGLYEQFF. CDR3 nucleotides: TGTGCCAGCAGCGTGCGGTCGGGGGGCCTATATGAGCAGTTCTTC.

This chain uses TRBV5-4 with TRBJ2-5; 12 bases map to TRBD2. The CDR3 is 15 amino acids. V lost 0 bases and J lost 4; bases outside the gene matches: 1. Looked up from germline, CDR1 is SGHNT and CDR2 is YYREEE (reference sequence). CDR3 DNA: TGTGCCAGCAGCTTGGTACTAGCGGGGGGAGAGACCCAGTACTTC. Its protein product is CASSLVLAGGETQYF.

This clonotype was recorded at least ten times. DNA of the CDR3: TGCAGCGTTGTCAACAGTCGGGGGAGAACGGATACGCAGTATTTT. Residues: CSVVNSRGRTDTQYF. This chain joins TRBV29-1 and TRBJ2-3, with D possibly matching TRBD2 (6 bases). The CDR3 length is 15 residues. The V end lost 4 bases, the J end lost 6 bases, and 20 bases lay between the germline ends. Germline loops: CDR1 SQVTM, CDR2 ANQGSEA.

The chain employs TRBV12-3 or TRBV12-4 and TRBJ2-7, with TRBD1 matching 10 bases. The V segment lost 6 bases and the J segment 7 bases; nucleotides outside the gene matches: 12. This CDR3 is built from 15 residues. The CDR3 loop is CASSANDRGQREQYF. In DNA form, the CDR3 reads TGTGCCAGCAGCGCCAACGACAGGGGGCAAAGAGAGCAGTACTTC.

This clonotype was seen many times. The V call is TRBV11-2, the J call TRBJ2-6, with TRBD1 identical over 9 bases. The CDR3 has 16 residues. V dropped 3 bases and J dropped 2; count of bases not matched to a gene: 2. Germline V lookup: CDR1 SGHAT, CDR2 FQNNGV. CDR3: CASSLTGGAGANVLTF. In nucleotides, the CDR3 is TGTGCCAGCAGCTTGACAGGGGGGGCTGGGGCCAACGTCCTGACTTTC.

This clonotype was counted many times. The V and J genes are TRBV6-2 or TRBV6-3 and TRBJ1-6; D remains ambiguous. The germline V gene has CDR1 MNHEY and CDR2 SVGEGT. The CDR3 runs 12 residues. The V end lost 10 bases, the J end lost 9 bases, and 13 bases lay between the germline ends. The CDR3 sequence is CAITGGSSPLHF. CDR3 coding DNA: TGTGCCATCACCGGCGGGTCTTCACCCCTCCACTTT.